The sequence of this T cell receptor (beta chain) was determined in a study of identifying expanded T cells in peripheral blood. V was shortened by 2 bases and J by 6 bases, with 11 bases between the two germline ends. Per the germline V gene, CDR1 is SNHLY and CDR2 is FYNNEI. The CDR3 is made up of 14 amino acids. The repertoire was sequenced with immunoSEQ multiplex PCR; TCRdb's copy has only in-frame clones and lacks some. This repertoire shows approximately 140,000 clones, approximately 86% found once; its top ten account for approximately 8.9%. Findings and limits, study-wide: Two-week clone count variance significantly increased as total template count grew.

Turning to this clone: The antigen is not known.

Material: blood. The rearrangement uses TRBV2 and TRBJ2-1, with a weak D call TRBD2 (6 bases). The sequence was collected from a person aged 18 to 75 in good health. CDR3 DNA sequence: TGTGCCAGCAGTGAACTAGCGATTTTCAATGAGCAGTTCTTC. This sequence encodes CASSELAIFNEQFF.